One and the same sample provided the 15 T cell receptor beta chains below, sequenced in a study of cytomegalovirus exposure and HLA in healthy donors. PCR amplification relied on 60 Vbeta primers (plus 13 Jbeta primers). Libraries were prepared by immunoSEQ multiplex PCR; TCRdb keeps only in-frame clonotypes and omits some of them. The sample lists 110,000 or so clones, about 61% occurring once. Sequencing was performed on PBMCs. The receptor set was obtained from a man younger than 30 in good health and CMV-seropositive.

This clone was detected only once. J is TRBJ2-5 and V is TRBV11-2; D not certain. Trimming took 1 base from V and 5 from J, leaving 8 bases between them. CDR1 and CDR2 (germline): SGHAT, FQNNGV. This CDR3 contains 13 residues. CDR3 DNA sequence: TGTGCCAGCAGCTTAGCCGGGTGGGAGACCCAGTACTTC. Protein sequence: CASSLAGWETQYF.

V is TRBV11-3 and J is TRBJ2-5, with 7 bases identical to TRBD1. Germline V gene sequence: CDR1 SGHNT, CDR2 YENEEA. The CDR3 runs to 16 residues. The J segment lost 5 bases and the V segment lost 5 bases, leaving 14 bases of the junction unmatched. CDR3 nucleotide sequence: TGTGCCAGCAGCCCCACGAGGGGGCGCGTTATGGAGACCCAGTACTTC. As protein: CASSPTRGRVMETQYF.

J is TRBJ2-2 and V is TRBV5-5; TRBD1 might be the D (6 bases). Germline CDR1 SGHKS, CDR2 YYEKEE (reference sequence). V lost 3 bases to trimming and J lost 2 bases, with 8 bases between them. This CDR3 spans 14 amino acids. This CDR3 reads CASSSGQNTGELFF. CDR3 DNA sequence: TGTGCCAGCAGCTCGGGACAAAACACCGGGGAGCTGTTTTTT.

V usage is TRBV6-5 and J usage is TRBJ1-5, with a possible D match to TRBD1 (6 bases). With 5 bases removed from V and 2 bases from J, the gap between germline ends came to 7 bases. Germline values: CDR1 MNHEY, CDR2 SVGAGI. This CDR3 spans 13 amino acids. The CDR3 DNA reads TGTGCCAGCAGTCCAGGGGGCAATCAGCCCCAGCATTTT. The encoded protein is CASSPGGNQPQHF.

The chain combines TRBV7-2 with TRBJ1-4; unclear D gene. This CDR3 has 14 residues. The V gene lost 0 bases and the J gene lost 6 bases, with 8 bases spanning the gap. Germline CDR1 reads SGHTA; CDR2 reads FQGNSA. In DNA, the CDR3 is TGTGCCAGCAGCTTAGCCGGCGGATATGAAAAACTGTTTTTT. Its protein is CASSLAGGYEKLFF.

V gene TRBV18 combines with J gene TRBJ1-4; 8 bases fit TRBD1. The germline V gene has CDR1 KGHSH and CDR2 LQKENI. Trimming cost V 3 bases and J 6 bases; bases outside gene matches: 9. The CDR3 extends over 16 amino acids. In nucleotides, the CDR3 is TGTGCCAGCTCACCGACAGGGGTCGGGGGTGATGAAAAACTGTTTTTT. It yields the protein CASSPTGVGGDEKLFF. Using reference TRBV18 and TRBJ1-4 for the parts outside the CDR3, the full variable domain is NAGVMQNPRHLVRRRGQEARLRCSPMKGHSHVYWYRQLPEEGLKFMVYLQKENIIDESGMPKERFSAEFPKEGPSILRIQQVVRGDSAAYFCASSPTGVGGDEKLFFGSGTQLSVL.

This clone was picked up a small number of times. The V and J genes are TRBV6-5 and TRBJ2-5; D might be TRBD2 (6 bases). Germline V gene data show CDR1 as MNHEY and CDR2 as SVGAGI. The CDR3 is 13 amino acids. With 3 bases removed from V and 6 bases from J, the gap between germline ends came to 11 bases. For the CDR3, the DNA is TGTGCCAGCAGTTATTCCGGGGGAAAGACCCAGTACTTC. Residues: CASSYSGGKTQYF.

The chain has TRBV7-9 and TRBJ1-4, with TRBD1 as a possible D gene (6 bases). Germline CDR1 is SEHNR and CDR2 is FQNEAQ (reference sequence). The CDR3 totals 14 residues. The V end was cut by 4 bases, the J end by 4 bases, with 10 bases between. In nucleotides, the CDR3 is TGTGCCAGCAGCTATCGACAGGATAATGAAAAACTGTTTTTT. Protein product: CASSYRQDNEKLFF.

V usage is TRBV28 and J usage is TRBJ1-5, with 11 bases fitting TRBD1. Germline assignment: CDR1 MDHEN and CDR2 SYDVKM. J lost 2 bases, V lost 7 bases, and 16 bases had no gene match. The CDR3 loop spans 19 amino acids. CDR3 protein: CASIPDLGTGGVGNQPQHF. DNA for the CDR3: TGTGCCAGCATCCCGGACCTCGGGACAGGGGGTGTGGGCAATCAGCCCCAGCATTTT.

A few counts support this clone. The rearrangement links TRBV7-6 to TRBJ2-5; TRBD2 is a possible D gene (6 bases). CDR3 size: 15 residues. Germline V gene lookup returns CDR1 SGHVS and CDR2 FNYEAQ. Trimming removed 1 base at V and 5 bases at J, with 14 bases between. CDR3 sequence: CASSLGSLARETQYF. The CDR3 DNA sequence: TGTGCCAGCAGCTTAGGTAGTCTAGCGAGGGAGACCCAGTACTTC. Based on the CDR3 plus reference TRBV7-6 and TRBJ2-5, the full variable domain is GAGVSQSPRYKVTKRGQDVALRCDPISGHVSLYWYRQALGQGPEFLTYFNYEAQQDKSGLPNDRFSAERPEGSISTLTIQRTEQRDSAMYRCASSLGSLARETQYFGPGTRLLVL.

The J gene is TRBJ2-5, the V gene TRBV10-1, with D possibly TRBD1 on 5 matching bases. CDR3 length: 13 residues. Per the germline V gene, CDR1 is WNHNN and CDR2 is SYGVQD (reference sequence). Trimming pared 5 bases from V and 3 bases from J, leaving 10 bases between. This CDR3 is CASSRAREETQYF. The CDR3 DNA sequence: TGCGCCAGCAGTCGAGCCAGGGAAGAGACCCAGTACTTC.

This clone was observed a few times. This chain uses TRBV10-3 with TRBJ1-5, with D possibly TRBD1 on 6 matching bases. The CDR3 consists of 15 residues. Trimming shortened V by 6 bases and J by 2 bases, and 14 bases separated the two germline ends. The germline V gene encodes CDR1 ENHRY and CDR2 SYGVKD. CDR3 protein: CAISDQGSGNQPQHF. In DNA form, the CDR3 reads TGTGCCATCAGCGACCAGGGGTCCGGCAATCAGCCCCAGCATTTT.

The V and J genes are TRBV28 and TRBJ2-6; D gene ambiguous. From germline, CDR1 is MDHEN and CDR2 SYDVKM. This CDR3 is 15 amino acids long. V lost 8 bases and J 0 bases, leaving 11 bases between the germline ends. CDR3 coding DNA: TGTGCCAGCGGCAACCACGTCTCTGGGGCCAACGTCCTGACTTTC. Encoded protein: CASGNHVSGANVLTF.

The chain employs TRBV2 and TRBJ2-1; 11 nucleotides agree with TRBD2. V lost 7 bases to trimming and J lost 5 bases; unmatched junction nucleotides: 7. Germline CDR1 SNHLY, CDR2 FYNNEI. The CDR3 extends over 15 amino acids. The CDR3 region has the DNA TGTGCCAGCACAGCGACTAGCGGGGCTAACAATGAGCAGTTCTTC. Its protein product is CASTATSGANNEQFF.

The chain has TRBV5-1 and TRBJ2-7, with D perhaps TRBD2 (5 bases). This CDR3 has 14 amino acids. The germline V gene encodes CDR1 SGHRS and CDR2 YFSETQ. V was trimmed by 0 bases and J by 4 bases, leaving 11 bases between them. In nucleotides, the CDR3 is TGCGCCAGCAGCTTGGTCGGGAAACGGTACGAGCAGTACTTC. Encoded protein: CASSLVGKRYEQYF.